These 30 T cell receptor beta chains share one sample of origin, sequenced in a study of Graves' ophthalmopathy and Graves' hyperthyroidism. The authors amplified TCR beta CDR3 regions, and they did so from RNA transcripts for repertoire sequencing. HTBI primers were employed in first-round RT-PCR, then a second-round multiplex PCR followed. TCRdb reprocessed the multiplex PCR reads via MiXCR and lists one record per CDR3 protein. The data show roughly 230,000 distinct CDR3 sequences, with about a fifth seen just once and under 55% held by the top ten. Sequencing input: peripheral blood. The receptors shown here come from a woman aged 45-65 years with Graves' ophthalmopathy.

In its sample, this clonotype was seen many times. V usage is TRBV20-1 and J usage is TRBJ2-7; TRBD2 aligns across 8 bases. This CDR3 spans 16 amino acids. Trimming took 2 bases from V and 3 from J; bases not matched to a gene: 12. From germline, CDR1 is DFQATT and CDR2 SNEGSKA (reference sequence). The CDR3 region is CSARPPGGLAGYEQYF. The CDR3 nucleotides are TGCAGTGCTAGACCTCCGGGGGGGCTAGCAGGCTACGAGCAGTACTTC.

Here the CDR3 DNA reads TGTGCCAGCAGTTATACACCGGGGGGGCATGTAAGAGAGACCCAGTACTTC. Translated: CASSYTPGGHVRETQYF. This chain uses TRBV27 with TRBJ2-5; 8 positions match TRBD2. CDR3 size: 17 residues. Losses at the gene ends were 4 bases for V and 4 bases for J; bases not matched to a gene: 14. Germline CDR1 MNHEY, CDR2 SMNVEV (reference sequence).

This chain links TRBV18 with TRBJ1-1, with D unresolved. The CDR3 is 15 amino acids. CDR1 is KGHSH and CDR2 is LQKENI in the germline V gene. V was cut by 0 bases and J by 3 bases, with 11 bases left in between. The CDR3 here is CASSPPSGVDTEAFF. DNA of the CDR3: TGTGCCAGCTCACCACCATCTGGGGTTGACACTGAAGCTTTCTTT.

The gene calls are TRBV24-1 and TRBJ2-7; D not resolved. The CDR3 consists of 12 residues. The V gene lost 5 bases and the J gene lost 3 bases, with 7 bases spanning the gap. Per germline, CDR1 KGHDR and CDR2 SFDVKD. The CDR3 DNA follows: TGTGCCACCAGTGTTGAAGGCTACGAGCAGTACTTC. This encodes CATSVEGYEQYF.

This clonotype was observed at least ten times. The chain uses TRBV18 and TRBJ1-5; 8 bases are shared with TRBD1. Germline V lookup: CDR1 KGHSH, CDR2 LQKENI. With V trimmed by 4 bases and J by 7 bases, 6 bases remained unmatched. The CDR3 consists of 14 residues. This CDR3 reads CASSLTGAGQPQHF. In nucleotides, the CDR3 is TGTGCCAGCTCACTGACAGGGGCTGGGCAGCCCCAGCATTTT.

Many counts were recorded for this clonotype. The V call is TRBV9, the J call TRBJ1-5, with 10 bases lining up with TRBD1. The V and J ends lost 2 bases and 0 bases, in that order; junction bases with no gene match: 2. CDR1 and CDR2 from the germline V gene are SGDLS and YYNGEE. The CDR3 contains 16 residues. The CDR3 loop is CASSVGTGDSNQPQHF. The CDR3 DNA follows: TGTGCCAGCAGCGTCGGGACAGGGGATAGCAATCAGCCCCAGCATTTT.

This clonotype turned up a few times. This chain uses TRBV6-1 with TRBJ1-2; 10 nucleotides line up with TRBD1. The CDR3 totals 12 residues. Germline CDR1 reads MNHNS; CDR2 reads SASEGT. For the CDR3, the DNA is TGTGTTGTTCGGGACAGGGGATATGGCTACACCTTC. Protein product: CVVRDRGYGYTF.

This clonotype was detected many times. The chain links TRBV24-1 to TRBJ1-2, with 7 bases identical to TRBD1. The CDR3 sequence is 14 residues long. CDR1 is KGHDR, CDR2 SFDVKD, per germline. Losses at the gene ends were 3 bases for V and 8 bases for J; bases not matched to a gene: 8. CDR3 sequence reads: CATSDHGTAGGYTF. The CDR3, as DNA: TGTGCCACCAGTGATCATGGGACAGCCGGAGGCTACACCTTC.

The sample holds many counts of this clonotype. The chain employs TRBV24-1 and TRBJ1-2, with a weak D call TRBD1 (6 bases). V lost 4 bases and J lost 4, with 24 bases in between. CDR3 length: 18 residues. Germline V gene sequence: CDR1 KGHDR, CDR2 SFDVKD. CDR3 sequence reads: CATSDSRTQGMDAYGYTF. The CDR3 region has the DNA TGTGCCACCAGTGACTCACGGACACAGGGAATGGATGCCTATGGCTACACCTTC.

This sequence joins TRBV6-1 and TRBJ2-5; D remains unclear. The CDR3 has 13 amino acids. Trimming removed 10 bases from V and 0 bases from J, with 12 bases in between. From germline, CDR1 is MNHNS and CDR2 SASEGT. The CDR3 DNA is TGTGCCACTTACCACGCCAACCAAGAGACCCAGTACTTC. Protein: CATYHANQETQYF.

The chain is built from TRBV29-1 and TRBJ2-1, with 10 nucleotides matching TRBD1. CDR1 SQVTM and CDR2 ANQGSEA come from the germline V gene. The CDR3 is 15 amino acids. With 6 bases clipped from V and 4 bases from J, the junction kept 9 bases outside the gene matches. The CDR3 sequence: CSVTGGGLTYNEQFF. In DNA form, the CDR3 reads TGCAGCGTGACAGGGGGCGGGTTAACGTACAATGAGCAGTTCTTC.

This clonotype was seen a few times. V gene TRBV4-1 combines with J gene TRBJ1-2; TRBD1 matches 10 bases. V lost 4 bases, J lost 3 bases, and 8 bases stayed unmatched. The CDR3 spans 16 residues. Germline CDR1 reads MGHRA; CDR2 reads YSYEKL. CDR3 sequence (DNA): TGCGCCAGCAGCCGAAAAACCGGGACAGGGGACTATGGCTACACCTTC. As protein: CASSRKTGTGDYGYTF.

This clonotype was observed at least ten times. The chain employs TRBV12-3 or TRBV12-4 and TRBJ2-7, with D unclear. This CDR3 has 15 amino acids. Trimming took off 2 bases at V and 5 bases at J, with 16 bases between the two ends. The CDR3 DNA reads TGTGCCAGCAGTTTATTCCTCCTCCCCTTGAACGAGCAGTACTTC. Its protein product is CASSLFLLPLNEQYF.

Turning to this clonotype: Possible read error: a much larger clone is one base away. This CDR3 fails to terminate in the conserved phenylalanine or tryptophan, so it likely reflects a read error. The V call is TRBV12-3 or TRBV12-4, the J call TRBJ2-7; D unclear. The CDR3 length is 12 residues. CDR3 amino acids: CAGSYSSYEQYL. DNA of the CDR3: TGTGCCGGCAGTTACAGTTCCTACGAGCAGTACCTC.

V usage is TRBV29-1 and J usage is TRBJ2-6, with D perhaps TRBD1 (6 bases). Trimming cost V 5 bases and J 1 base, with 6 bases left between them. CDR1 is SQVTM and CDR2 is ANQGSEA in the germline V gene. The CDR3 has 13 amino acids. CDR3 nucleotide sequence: TGCAGCGTTACAGGGTCTGGGGCCAACGTCCTGACTTTC. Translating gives CSVTGSGANVLTF.

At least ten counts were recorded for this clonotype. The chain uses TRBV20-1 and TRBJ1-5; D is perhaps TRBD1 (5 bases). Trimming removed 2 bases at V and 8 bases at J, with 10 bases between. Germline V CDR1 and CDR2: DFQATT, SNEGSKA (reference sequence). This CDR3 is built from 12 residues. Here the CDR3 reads CSARSGMKPQHF. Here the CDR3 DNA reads TGCAGTGCTAGATCAGGGATGAAGCCCCAGCATTTT.

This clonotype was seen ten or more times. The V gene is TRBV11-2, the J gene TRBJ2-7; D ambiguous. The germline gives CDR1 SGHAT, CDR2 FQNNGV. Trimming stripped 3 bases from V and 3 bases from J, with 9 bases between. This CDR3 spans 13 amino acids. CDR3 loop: CASSFGRSYEQYF. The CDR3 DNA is TGTGCCAGCAGCTTTGGCAGGAGCTACGAGCAGTACTTC. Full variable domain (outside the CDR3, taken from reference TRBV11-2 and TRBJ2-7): EAGVAQSPRYKIIEKRQSVAFWCNPISGHATLYWYQQILGQGPKLLIQFQNNGVVDDSQLPKDRFSAERLKGVDSTLKIQPAKLEDSAVYLCASSFGRSYEQYFGPGTRLTVT.

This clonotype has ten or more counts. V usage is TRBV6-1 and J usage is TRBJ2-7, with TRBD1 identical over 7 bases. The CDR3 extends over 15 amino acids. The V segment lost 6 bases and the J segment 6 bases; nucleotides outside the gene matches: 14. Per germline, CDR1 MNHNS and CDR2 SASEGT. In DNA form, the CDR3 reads TGTGCCAGCAGAGCGACAGGGTTTCGGTTTGGCGAGCAGTACTTC. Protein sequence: CASRATGFRFGEQYF.

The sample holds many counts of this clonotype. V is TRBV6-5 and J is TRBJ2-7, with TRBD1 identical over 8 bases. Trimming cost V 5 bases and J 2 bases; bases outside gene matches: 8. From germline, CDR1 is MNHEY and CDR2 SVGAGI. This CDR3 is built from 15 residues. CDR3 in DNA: TGTGCCAGCAGTCACGGACAGGGAATCGCCTACGAGCAGTACTTC. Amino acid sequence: CASSHGQGIAYEQYF.

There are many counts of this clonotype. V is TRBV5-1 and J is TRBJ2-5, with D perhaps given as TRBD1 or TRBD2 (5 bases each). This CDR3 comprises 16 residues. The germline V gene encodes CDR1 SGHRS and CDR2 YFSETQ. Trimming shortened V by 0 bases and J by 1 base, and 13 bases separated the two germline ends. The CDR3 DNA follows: TGCGCCAGCAGCTTGGGCCCCCGGGACCCCCAAGAGACCCAGTACTTC. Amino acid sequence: CASSLGPRDPQETQYF.

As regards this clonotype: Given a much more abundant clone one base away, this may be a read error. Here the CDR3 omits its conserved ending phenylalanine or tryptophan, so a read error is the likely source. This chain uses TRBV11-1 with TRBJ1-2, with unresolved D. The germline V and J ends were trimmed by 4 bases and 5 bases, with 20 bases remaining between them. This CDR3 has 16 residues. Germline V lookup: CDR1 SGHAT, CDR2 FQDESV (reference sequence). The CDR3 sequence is CASSSKAPDKGYGYTL. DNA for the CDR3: TGTGCCAGCAGCTCCAAGGCCCCCGACAAGGGTTATGGCTACACCCTC.

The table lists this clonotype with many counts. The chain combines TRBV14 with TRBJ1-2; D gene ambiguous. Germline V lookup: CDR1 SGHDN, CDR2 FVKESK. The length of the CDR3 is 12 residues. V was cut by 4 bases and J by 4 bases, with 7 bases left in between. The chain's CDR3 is CASSPNSYGYTF. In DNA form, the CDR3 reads TGTGCCAGCAGCCCGAACTCCTATGGCTACACCTTC.

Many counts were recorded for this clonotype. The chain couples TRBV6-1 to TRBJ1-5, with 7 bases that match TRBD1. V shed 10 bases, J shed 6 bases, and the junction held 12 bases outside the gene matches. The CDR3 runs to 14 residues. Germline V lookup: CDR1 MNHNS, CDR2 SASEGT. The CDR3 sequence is CATTGNEKAQPQHF. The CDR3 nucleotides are TGTGCCACGACAGGGAACGAAAAGGCTCAGCCCCAGCATTTT.

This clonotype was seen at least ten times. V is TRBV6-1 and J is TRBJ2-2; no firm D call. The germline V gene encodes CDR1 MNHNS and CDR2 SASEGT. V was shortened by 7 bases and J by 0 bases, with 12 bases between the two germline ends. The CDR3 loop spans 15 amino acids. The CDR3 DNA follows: TGTGCCAGCAATCAAGGGTCGTCGAACACCGGGGAGCTGTTTTTT. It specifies CASNQGSSNTGELFF.

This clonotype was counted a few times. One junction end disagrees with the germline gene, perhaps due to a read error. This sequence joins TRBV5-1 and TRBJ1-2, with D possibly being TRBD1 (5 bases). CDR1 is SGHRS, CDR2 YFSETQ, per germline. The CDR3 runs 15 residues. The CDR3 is CVSSLTLGATYGYTF. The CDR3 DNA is TGCGTCAGCAGCTTGACGCTTGGGGCAACCTATGGCTACACCTTC.

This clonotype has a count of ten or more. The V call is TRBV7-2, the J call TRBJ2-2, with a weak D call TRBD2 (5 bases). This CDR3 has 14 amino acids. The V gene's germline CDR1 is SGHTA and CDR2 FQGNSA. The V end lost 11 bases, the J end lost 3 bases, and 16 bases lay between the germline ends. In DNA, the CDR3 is TGTGCCGGAACACCAGCGGTTTACACCGGGGAGCTGTTTTTT. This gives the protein CAGTPAVYTGELFF. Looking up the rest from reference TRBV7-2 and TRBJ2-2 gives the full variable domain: GAGVSQSPSNKVTEKGKDVELRCDPISGHTALYWYRQSLGQGLEFLIYFQGNSAPDKSGLPSDRFSAERTGGSVSTLTIQRTQQEDSAVYLCAGTPAVYTGELFFGEGSRLTVL.

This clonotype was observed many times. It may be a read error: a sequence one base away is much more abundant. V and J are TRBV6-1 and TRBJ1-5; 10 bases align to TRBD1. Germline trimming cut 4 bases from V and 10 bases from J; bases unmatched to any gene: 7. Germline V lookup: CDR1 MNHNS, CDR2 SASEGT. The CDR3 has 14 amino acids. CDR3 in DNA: TGTGCCAGCAGTGGCGACAGGGGGCCAAGTCCCCAGCATTTT. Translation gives CASSGDRGPSPQHF.

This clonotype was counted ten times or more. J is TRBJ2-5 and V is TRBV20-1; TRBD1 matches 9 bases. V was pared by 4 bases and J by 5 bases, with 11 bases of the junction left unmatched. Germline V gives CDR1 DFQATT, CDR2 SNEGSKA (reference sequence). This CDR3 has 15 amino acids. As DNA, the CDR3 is TGCAGTGCTACCACTCCGGGACAGGGTCTCGAGACCCAGTACTTC. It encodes CSATTPGQGLETQYF.

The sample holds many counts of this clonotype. DNA of the CDR3: TGCAGTGCTAGCCGACGGTGGAACACTGAAGCTTTCTTT. Amino acids: CSASRRWNTEAFF. The chain recombines TRBV20-1 with TRBJ1-1, with D uncertain. The germline V gene encodes CDR1 DFQATT and CDR2 SNEGSKA (reference sequence). Trimming pared 3 bases from V and 1 base from J, leaving 9 bases between. The CDR3 consists of 13 residues.

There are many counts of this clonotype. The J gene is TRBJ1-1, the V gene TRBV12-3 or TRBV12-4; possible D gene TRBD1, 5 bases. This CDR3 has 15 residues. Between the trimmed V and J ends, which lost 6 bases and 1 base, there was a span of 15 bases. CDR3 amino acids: CASSPARQQNTEAFF. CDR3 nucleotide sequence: TGTGCCAGCAGCCCCGCCCGACAGCAGAACACTGAAGCTTTCTTT.